Below, one TCR beta chain is given with its context. Its matching antigen is unknown. Amplification targeted TCR beta CDR3 regions from RNA transcripts. HTBI primers were employed in a first-round RT-PCR of the TCR CDR3. TCRdb used MiXCR to reprocess the multiplex PCR reads, holding one entry per CDR3 protein. This table holds over 300,000 distinct CDR3 sequences, 12% to 15% found once. This sample was taken from a study of T cells in Graves' hyperthyroidism and ophthalmopathy. The germline V gene encodes CDR1 SGDLS and CDR2 YYNGEE. The length of the CDR3 is 16 residues. V was shortened by 3 bases and J by 4 bases, with 17 bases between the two germline ends. Whole-study results and caveats: A 13 V-J model separated ophthalmopathy from stable hyperthyroidism.

In the ophthalmopathy cohort, Clinical Activity Score was at least 3, NOSPECS grade at least 4, and duration under 3 months. Uncontrolled infection, other autoimmune disease, pregnancy and lactation each barred patients from inclusion. The chain carries TRBV9 and TRBJ2-1; tentative D call: TRBD1 (6 bases). The sequence was obtained from a woman aged 35 to 49 with Graves' ophthalmopathy. Sequences were obtained from blood. The CDR3 DNA reads as TGTGCCAGCAGCGACAGGACAGTCAAGCCGTACAATGAGCAGTTCTTC. It yields the protein CASSDRTVKPYNEQFF.